Listed below are T cell receptor beta chains from one sample, sequenced in a study of PD-1 blockade in classical Hodgkin lymphoma. Repertoires were generated with immunoSEQ multiplex PCR, while TCRdb's copy carries only in-frame clones and drops some. The sample lists more than 15,000 clones, approximately 60% occurring once. The input for sequencing was peripheral blood mononuclear cells (PBMCs), taken before the second cycle of nivolumab. The receptors stem from a human donor with classical Hodgkin lymphoma. The conserved cysteine and the conserved F or W are not part of the CDR3 here.

V gene: TRBV6-1; CDR3 protein: ATPGRSTGEKLF
V gene: TRBV6-1; CDR3 protein: ASSDPGGTGNHEQY
V gene: TRBV7-9; CDR3 protein: ASSFLDRADTIY
V gene: TRBV5-1; CDR3 protein: ASNPGRGISYEQY
V gene: TRBV11-2; CDR3 protein: ASSLESRTGVGYT
V gene: TRBV4-1; CDR3 protein: ASSHDRGSQPQH
V gene: TRBV5-1; CDR3 protein: ASSPILAGTYNEQF
V gene: TRBV4-1; CDR3 protein: ASSQPGLGMYEQY
V gene: TRBV7-6; CDR3 protein: ASSLWPNRNTEAF
V gene: TRBV2; CDR3 protein: ASSSDRGYGYT
V gene: TRBV2; CDR3 protein: ASSGDNSYEQY
V gene: TRBV2; CDR3 protein: ASSDLGQGEETQY
V gene: TRBV28; CDR3 protein: ASSSPRLAEFYEQY
V gene: TRBV5-8; CDR3 protein: ASSPGGGNQPQH
V gene: TRBV7-2; CDR3 protein: ASSQGLAGGYEQY
V gene: TRBV4-1; CDR3 protein: ASSLYPGLGSHNQPQH
V gene: TRBV4-2; CDR3 protein: ASSQGDRENIQY
V gene: TRBV30; CDR3 protein: AWSGGTTEAF
V gene: TRBV2; CDR3 protein: ASKGRAESSYEQY
V gene: TRBV5-5; CDR3 protein: ASSLAHRGFEQY
V gene: TRBV10-3; CDR3 protein: AISVGGPEAF
V gene: TRBV2; CDR3 protein: ASSINPRAESPPRYEQY
V gene: TRBV13; CDR3 protein: ASSARRLRRNEQF
V gene: TRBV28; CDR3 protein: ATNHRAYEQY